This T cell receptor (beta chain) was identified in a study of blood T cells in healthy people across ages. Overall study: Template switching caught about one barcoded beta molecule for each two T cells. Overall study results and limits: More naive CD4+ cells and higher diversity were found in long-lived than in aged donors.

Comment on this clonotype: Its antigen is still unknown.

Germline lookup yields CDR1 MNHEY and CDR2 SMNVEV (reference sequence). With V trimmed by 6 bases and J by 5 bases, 12 bases remained unmatched. The CDR3 loop spans 15 amino acids. Using a J-beta primer mix together with a sample-barcoded 5' primer, a second PCR was run for roughly 6 to 11 cycles. Each CDR3 protein gets one entry after TCRdb re-called the 5' RACE reads with MiXCR. This table has about 510,000 distinct CDR3 sequences, about 27% appearing once. These data also formed part of another study, on T cells of mothers and their children. This second study says: Whatever RNA was extracted went entirely into cDNA synthesis, at about 1.5 ug per 15 ul. Whether pairs are related or unrelated, thymic selection shapes their TCR recombination output in much the same way.

The chain joins TRBV27 to TRBJ2-5; 7 nucleotides match TRBD2. Sequenced sample: blood. The sequence derives from a boy between 2 and 15 years old in good health. CDR3 DNA sequence: TGTGCCAGCAGGCTGGGGGGGGACCTAGGGGAGACCCAGTACTTC. Encoded protein: CASRLGGDLGETQYF.